This T cell receptor beta chain was sequenced for a study of immune evolution from preneoplasia to lung adenocarcinoma. This CDR3 has 14 residues. Germline V gene data show CDR1 as SEHNR and CDR2 as FQNEAQ (reference sequence). V was clipped by 7 bases and J by 0 bases, with 10 bases between them. Resections took place in Japan or China from about 2013 to 2017. The data were produced by immunoSEQ multiplex PCR, yet TCRdb's version contains in-frame clones alone and is incomplete. Of roughly 11,000 clones in the sample, 78% were seen once. The sequenced sample was FFPE minimally invasive lung adenocarcinoma tissue. The chain recombines TRBV7-9 with TRBJ1-3; no clear D. The receptor's source is a person aged 55-80 years with lung adenocarcinoma. For the CDR3, the DNA is TGTGCCAGCAACCAACAGTCCTCTGGAAACACCATATATTTT. Encoded protein: CASNQQSSGNTIYF.